These T cell receptor beta chains were read from a single sample in a study of cytomegalovirus exposure and HLA in healthy donors. The table came from immunoSEQ multiplex PCR; TCRdb's copy has only in-frame clones and leaves some out. The sample lists approximately 140,000 clones; 55% to 70% were seen once. The sample taken for sequencing was PBMCs. These receptors were obtained from a woman aged 55-70 years in good health and CMV-seropositive. The CDR3 runs from the conserved cysteine through the conserved F or W. The D gene is left open where the match is weak. Rows give clone size only sometimes, using once, few, many, or a class for an expanded clone.

D gene,clone size,J gene,V gene,CDR3 protein,CDR3 DNA
TRBD1,-,TRBJ1-5,TRBV7-2,CASSPTGVSNQPQHF,TGTGCCAGCAGCCCAACAGGGGTGAGCAATCAGCCCCAGCATTTT
-,-,TRBJ2-2,TRBV5-1,CASSLDGAANTGELFF,TGCGCCAGCAGCTTGGATGGGGCCGCGAACACCGGGGAGCTGTTTTTT
-,-,TRBJ1-2,TRBV6-5,CASSYEGEDGYTF,TGTGCCAGCAGTTACGAGGGGGAAGACGGCTACACCTTC
TRBD2,-,TRBJ2-1,TRBV9,CASSVEGLAAEFF,TGTGCCAGCAGCGTAGAGGGACTAGCGGCGGAGTTCTTC
TRBD1,once,TRBJ1-2,TRBV7-9,CASSLKGQGFHGYTF,TGTGCCAGCAGCTTAAAGGGACAGGGGTTTCATGGCTACACCTTC
-,-,TRBJ1-3,TRBV28,CASKRAISGNTIYF,TGTGCCAGCAAGCGGGCCATCTCTGGAAACACCATATATTTT
-,-,TRBJ1-1,TRBV18,CASSPEGTREAFF,TGTGCCAGCTCACCAGAGGGAACTAGGGAAGCTTTCTTT
-,-,TRBJ2-1,TRBV10-3,CAISLAASSYNEQFF,TGTGCCATCAGCCTAGCTGCAAGCTCCTACAATGAGCAGTTCTTC
-,-,TRBJ1-2,TRBV28,CASRASPQAGSNYGYTF,TGTGCCAGCAGAGCCTCCCCCCAGGCAGGGTCCAACTATGGCTACACCTTC
-,-,TRBJ2-1,TRBV28,CASRGPGTYNEQFF,TGTGCCAGCAGGGGGCCGGGGACTTACAATGAGCAGTTCTTC
-,-,TRBJ1-1,TRBV15,CATAEWASSEAFF,TGTGCCACCGCAGAGTGGGCGTCTTCAGAAGCTTTCTTT
TRBD1,-,TRBJ1-2,TRBV6-1,CASSGQGNYGYTF,TGTGCCAGCAGTGGACAGGGCAACTATGGCTACACCTTC
TRBD1,few,TRBJ1-2,TRBV6-5,CASSYGDRGIDGYTF,TGTGCCAGCAGCTACGGGGACAGGGGAATTGATGGCTACACCTTC
-,-,TRBJ2-7,TRBV30,CAWSLGSGDEQYF,TGTGCCTGGAGTTTAGGTTCCGGGGACGAGCAGTACTTC
-,-,TRBJ2-5,TRBV5-1,CASSAGRGNQETQYF,TGCGCCAGCAGCGCTGGGCGGGGTAACCAAGAGACCCAGTACTTC
TRBD1,-,TRBJ1-5,TRBV5-4,CASSLVRQGGSNQPQHF,TGTGCCAGCAGCTTGGTTAGACAGGGCGGAAGCAATCAGCCCCAGCATTTT
TRBD1,few,TRBJ1-1,TRBV5-1,CASSTQGANTEAFF,TGCGCCAGCAGCACACAGGGGGCGAACACTGAAGCTTTCTTT
-,-,TRBJ2-3,TRBV7-9,CASSPRTGTDTQYF,TGTGCCAGCAGCCCTAGGACAGGCACAGATACGCAGTATTTT
-,-,TRBJ1-2,TRBV2,CASRRVAQGEWGYTF,TGTGCCAGCAGACGCGTTGCACAGGGAGAGTGGGGCTACACCTTC
-,-,TRBJ1-4,TRBV4-2,CASSQDGQGKKLFF,TGTGCCAGCAGCCAAGATGGGCAGGGGAAAAAACTGTTTTTT
TRBD1,-,TRBJ2-5,TRBV7-7,CASSDAGTGGQETQYF,TGTGCTAGCAGCGACGCCGGGACAGGGGGCCAAGAGACCCAGTACTTC
-,-,TRBJ1-4,TRBV11-2,CASSLDRQELFF,TGTGCCAGCAGCTTAGATCGACAGGAACTGTTTTTT
-,-,TRBJ2-7,TRBV30,CAWVNRNSYEQYF,TGTGCCTGGGTCAACAGGAATTCCTACGAGCAGTACTTC
TRBD1,-,TRBJ2-5,TRBV28,CASSETGAQETQYF,TGTGCCAGCAGTGAAACAGGGGCTCAAGAGACCCAGTACTTC
-,-,TRBJ2-1,TRBV20-1,CSAKSNEQFF,TGCAGTGCCAAATCCAATGAGCAGTTCTTC
-,once,TRBJ1-3,TRBV7-2,CASSSLDSRGNTIYF,TGTGCCAGCAGCAGCCTGGACAGCCGCGGAAACACCATATATTTT
TRBD1,-,TRBJ1-1,TRBV4-1,CASSQGGQGWAEAFF,TGCGCCAGCAGCCAAGGGGGACAGGGGTGGGCTGAAGCTTTCTTT
-,few,TRBJ2-7,TRBV5-1,CASSQGDEQYF,TGCGCCAGCAGCCAGGGTGATGAGCAGTACTTC
TRBD1,-,TRBJ1-3,TRBV10-3,CAISATGGSGNTIYF,TGTGCCATCAGTGCGACAGGGGGATCTGGAAACACCATATATTTT
-,-,TRBJ2-2,TRBV19,CASGTLGGDTGELFF,TGTGCCAGTGGGACCTTGGGGGGAGACACCGGGGAGCTGTTTTTT
TRBD2,-,TRBJ2-1,TRBV11-2,CASSQAPGGSFGNEQFF,TGTGCCAGCAGCCAAGCCCCGGGAGGGTCTTTTGGCAATGAGCAGTTCTTC
-,-,TRBJ2-1,TRBV5-4,CASSLSPGGGDEQFF,TGTGCCAGCAGCTTGTCCCCGGGTGGAGGCGATGAGCAGTTCTTC
-,once,TRBJ2-1,TRBV7-3,CASSSTVYNEQFF,TGTGCCAGCAGCTCGACAGTCTACAATGAGCAGTTCTTC
TRBD1,-,TRBJ2-2,TRBV6-4,CASSRDRAGTGELFF,TGTGCCAGCAGCCGGGACAGGGCTGGTACCGGGGAGCTGTTTTTT
TRBD2,-,TRBJ2-5,TRBV2,CASSDAGGPRETQYF,TGTGCCAGCAGTGACGCGGGAGGGCCCCGGGAGACCCAGTACTTC
-,few,TRBJ2-6,TRBV7-3,CASSRGSGANVLTF,TGTGCCAGCAGCCGGGGCTCTGGGGCCAACGTCCTGACTTTC
-,few,TRBJ2-5,TRBV9,CASSADGGLIETQYF,TGTGCCAGCAGCGCCGACGGGGGACTTATAGAGACCCAGTACTTC
TRBD2,-,TRBJ2-1,TRBV7-2,CASSLGGGSGRAGEQFF,TGTGCCAGCAGCTTAGGGGGGGGTAGCGGGAGGGCCGGGGAGCAGTTCTTC
-,-,TRBJ1-2,TRBV7-9,CASSSRTTDGYTF,TGTGCCAGCAGCTCAAGGACTACTGATGGCTACACCTTC
TRBD1,few,TRBJ2-7,TRBV28,CASSLGTGGYSQYF,TGTGCCAGCAGTTTAGGGACAGGGGGCTATAGTCAGTACTTC
-,-,TRBJ2-7,TRBV5-4,CASSLAGGIIGYEQYF,TGTGCCAGCAGCTTGGCCGGGGGAATAATTGGCTACGAGCAGTACTTC
TRBD2,-,TRBJ2-5,TRBV4-3,CASSLGLAGGTQETQYF,TGCGCCAGCAGCCTCGGACTAGCGGGAGGTACCCAAGAGACCCAGTACTTC
TRBD2,-,TRBJ2-7,TRBV18,CASSPRTASSGSNYEQYF,TGTGCCAGCTCACCTCGGACGGCCTCGAGCGGGAGTAACTACGAGCAGTACTTC
TRBD2,-,TRBJ2-1,TRBV12-5,CASGRTSGSTSYNEQFF,TGTGCTAGTGGTCGGACTAGCGGGAGTACCTCCTACAATGAGCAGTTCTTC
-,-,TRBJ2-2,TRBV29-1,CSAMTVNTGELFF,TGCAGCGCGATGACAGTGAACACCGGGGAGCTGTTTTTT
-,-,TRBJ1-5,TRBV4-2,CASSLQGGNQPQHF,TGTGCCAGCAGCTTACAGGGAGGCAATCAGCCCCAGCATTTT
-,-,TRBJ1-2,TRBV28,CASSQEGLRLIRGYTF,TGTGCCAGCAGCCAGGAGGGCCTTAGACTAATTCGGGGCTACACCTTC
-,-,TRBJ2-7,TRBV18,CASSPSADYEQYF,TGTGCCAGCTCACCGTCAGCGGATTACGAGCAGTACTTC
TRBD2,-,TRBJ2-1,TRBV13,CASSLPGRGGNNEQFF,TGTGCCAGCAGCTTACCTGGGCGGGGGGGGAACAATGAGCAGTTCTTC
TRBD1,-,TRBJ1-5,TRBV28,CASSLTGGNQPQHF,TGTGCCAGCAGCCTGACAGGGGGAAATCAGCCCCAGCATTTT
TRBD2,-,TRBJ2-1,TRBV6-5,CASSRTSGYNEQFF,TGTGCCAGCAGTAGGACTAGCGGGTACAATGAGCAGTTCTTC
TRBD1,-,TRBJ1-5,TRBV10-3,CAISEGQDWPQHF,TGTGCCATCAGTGAGGGACAGGATTGGCCCCAGCATTTT